The clone carrying this T cell receptor beta chain was seen a single time. Its antigen is unidentified. TCRdb reprocessed the reads with MiXCR, giving one entry per CDR3 protein. This table has approximately 730,000 distinct CDR3 sequences, around 35% appearing once. The source of the sample is a study of T cell repertoires in cytomegalovirus infection. Study summary: CMV epitopes, recently identified HLA-C-restricted and well-studied HLA-B-restricted, were used.

The germline CDR1 and CDR2 sequences are SGHVS and FQNEAQ. Trimming pared 1 base from V and 0 bases from J, leaving 10 bases between. The CDR3 extends over 15 amino acids. Overall study results and limits: Pooled public TCR beta family frequency picked out CMV carriers with the relevant HLA.

The rearrangement uses TRBV7-8 and TRBJ2-7; tentative D call: TRBD2 (6 bases). The sample in question was cultured PBMCs, obtained from culture after CMV antigen stimulation. The receptor was isolated from a human donor in good health (CMV status not recorded). Some clones in this sample may be carry-over from other donors' samples. CDR3 region: CASSLEWEASYEQYF. CDR3 DNA sequence: TGTGCCAGCAGCTTAGAGTGGGAGGCCTCCTACGAGCAGTACTTC.